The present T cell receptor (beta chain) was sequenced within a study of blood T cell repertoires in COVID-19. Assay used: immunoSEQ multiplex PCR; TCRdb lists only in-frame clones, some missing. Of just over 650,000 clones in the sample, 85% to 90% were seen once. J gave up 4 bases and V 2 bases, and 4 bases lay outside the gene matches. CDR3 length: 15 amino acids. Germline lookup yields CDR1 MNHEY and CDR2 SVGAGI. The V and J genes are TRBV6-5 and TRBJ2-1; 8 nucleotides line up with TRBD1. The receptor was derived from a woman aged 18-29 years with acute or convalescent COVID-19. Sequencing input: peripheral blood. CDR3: CASSYGTGGYNEQFF. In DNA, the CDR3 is TGTGCCAGCAGTTACGGTACAGGGGGTTACAATGAGCAGTTCTTC.